These 27 T cell receptor beta chains were all obtained from the same sample, sequenced in a study of blood T cell repertoires in COVID-19. TCRdb keeps only in-frame clones here, not all; method: immunoSEQ multiplex PCR. The sample shows 270,000 or so clones, roughly 85% of them seen only once. The sequencing sample was made of peripheral blood. The receptors originated from a woman under 30 with acute or convalescent COVID-19.

CDR3 amino acids: CASSSPGTGSGNTIYF. In DNA form, the CDR3 reads TGTGCCAGCAGTTCACCCGGGACAGGGTCAGGAAACACCATATATTTT. This sequence joins TRBV28 and TRBJ1-3, with 9 bases identical to TRBD1. V lost 4 bases, J lost 4 bases, and 8 bases stayed unmatched. CDR1 MDHEN and CDR2 SYDVKM come from the germline V gene. The CDR3 spans 16 residues.

V gene TRBV10-3 combines with J gene TRBJ2-5; 7 bases agree with TRBD1. Trimming at V came to 5 bases and at J to 5 bases, leaving 5 bases not matched to a gene. The CDR3 sequence is 13 residues long. Germline V lookup: CDR1 ENHRY, CDR2 SYGVKD. The CDR3 nucleotides are TGTGCCATCAGTCAGACAGGGCCGGAGACCCAGTACTTC. As protein: CAISQTGPETQYF.

Remarks on this clone: At one of its ends the junction is not consistent with the germline gene, which may arise from a read error. The chain combines TRBV7-7 with TRBJ2-7, with 14 bases lining up with TRBD2. There are 15 residues in the CDR3. Germline loops: CDR1 SSHAT, CDR2 FNYEAQ (reference sequence). The DNA of the CDR3 is TGTGCTAGCAGCCGGGGACTAGCGGGAGTCAACGAGCAGTACTTC. Its translation: CASSRGLAGVNEQYF.

J is TRBJ2-5 and V is TRBV10-2; the match to TRBD2 covers 9 bases. The CDR3 is 15 residues long. V lost 6 bases to trimming and J lost 4 bases; unmatched junction nucleotides: 9. Germline loops: CDR1 WSHSY, CDR2 SAAADI. The chain's CDR3 is CASSDTGLASETQYF. The CDR3 nucleotides are TGCGCCAGCAGCGACACGGGACTAGCTTCAGAGACCCAGTACTTC.

The table lists this clone with a count of one. This chain uses TRBV21-1 with TRBJ2-7; the D call TRBD2 from the table was never checked on the DNA. TRBV21-1 is a listed pseudogene. The CDR3 has 14 amino acids. The CDR3 loop reads CASSKGEGTYEQYF. The CDR3 nucleotides read TGTGCCAGCAGCAAGGGGGAGGGGACCTACGAGCAGTACTTC.

V is TRBV27 and J is TRBJ1-3, with D possibly being TRBD1 (5 bases). CDR1 and CDR2 (germline): MNHEY, SMNVEV (reference sequence). The CDR3 runs 15 residues. V gave up 2 bases and J gave up 0 bases, with 8 bases separating them. For the CDR3, the DNA is TGTGCCAGCAGTTTAAACGGGGGCTCTGGAAACACCATATATTTT. Amino acids: CASSLNGGSGNTIYF.

The V call is TRBV19, the J call TRBJ1-5, with a possible D match to TRBD1 (5 bases). The CDR3 is made up of 15 amino acids. The germline V and J ends were trimmed by 4 bases and 5 bases, with 15 bases remaining between them. The germline gives CDR1 LNHDA, CDR2 SQIVND (reference sequence). The CDR3 reads CASSTPLTAYQPQHF. CDR3 in DNA: TGTGCCAGTAGTACCCCACTGACAGCGTATCAGCCCCAGCATTTT.

CDR3 coding DNA: TGTGCCAGCTCACCACCGTCTAGCGGCACGAACACCGGGGAGCTGTTTTTT. This translates into CASSPPSSGTNTGELFF. The V gene is TRBV18, the J gene TRBJ2-2, with TRBD2 matching 7 bases. V was clipped by 0 bases and J by 0 bases; unmatched bases: 4. This CDR3 comprises 17 residues. Germline V CDR1 and CDR2: KGHSH, LQKENI.

The sample holds one count of this clone. The chain links TRBV9 to TRBJ2-3; 8 nucleotides align to TRBD1. V shed 4 bases, J shed 5 bases, and the junction held 9 bases outside the gene matches. The germline V gene has CDR1 SGDLS and CDR2 YYNGEE. This CDR3 is built from 15 residues. CDR3 coding DNA: TGTGCCAGCAGCTCCCCGGGACAGGTTATAGATACGCAGTATTTT. Protein product: CASSSPGQVIDTQYF.

V and J are TRBV10-2 and TRBJ1-2; 8 bases match TRBD1. In germline, CDR1 is WSHSY, CDR2 SAAADI. J was trimmed by 6 bases and V by 8 bases; bases with no gene match: 5. CDR3 size: 12 residues. As DNA, the CDR3 is TGCGCCAGCCACGGACAGGGCGATGGCTACACCTTC. The encoded protein is CASHGQGDGYTF.

This clone came up once. The V and J genes are TRBV28 and TRBJ2-1; 7 nucleotides agree with TRBD2. There are 13 residues in the CDR3. Trimming removed 11 bases from V and 7 bases from J; junction bases left unmatched: 11. CDR1 and CDR2 (germline): MDHEN, SYDVKM. The CDR3 here is CACGLDGSNEQFF. Written as DNA, the CDR3 is TGTGCCTGCGGACTAGACGGGTCGAATGAGCAGTTCTTC.

CDR3 nucleotide sequence: TGTGCCAGCAGCTTAAATCCAAGCGCCTACGAGCAGTACTTC. It yields the protein CASSLNPSAYEQYF. The V gene is TRBV7-9, the J gene TRBJ2-7; D not resolved. Germline lookup yields CDR1 SEHNR and CDR2 FQNEAQ (reference sequence). The CDR3 is 14 amino acids. Trimming shortened V by 2 bases and J by 2 bases, and 10 bases separated the two germline ends.

The rearrangement uses TRBV29-1 and TRBJ1-2, with D unclear. Trimming cost V 3 bases and J 5 bases, with 13 bases left between them. The CDR3 runs to 13 residues. Germline loops: CDR1 SQVTM, CDR2 ANQGSEA. The CDR3 bases are TGCAGCGTTGACGTAGGCGGCCGGTATGGCTACACCTTC. It yields the protein CSVDVGGRYGYTF.

The rearrangement uses TRBV4-3 and TRBJ2-7, with TRBD1 matching over 8 bases. This CDR3 spans 14 amino acids. From germline, CDR1 is LGHNA and CDR2 YSLEER. V gave up 4 bases and J gave up 3 bases; unmatched junction bases: 5. CDR3 protein: CASSPRQGCYEQYF. In DNA, the CDR3 is TGCGCCAGCAGCCCCCGACAGGGGTGCTACGAGCAGTACTTC.

V gene TRBV7-3 combines with J gene TRBJ2-1; 7 positions match TRBD2. This CDR3 is built from 15 residues. The junction had 2 bases not matched to a gene; V was cut back by 2 bases and J by 1 base. The germline V gene encodes CDR1 SGHTA and CDR2 FQGTGA. CDR3: CASSLLAESYNEQFF. The CDR3 DNA reads TGTGCCAGCAGCTTACTAGCGGAGTCCTACAATGAGCAGTTCTTC.

The V gene is TRBV7-9, the J gene TRBJ1-6; a possible D gene is TRBD1 (5 bases). V lost 0 bases to trimming and J lost 6 bases, with 12 bases between them. The germline V gene has CDR1 SEHNR and CDR2 FQNEAQ (reference sequence). The CDR3 totals 16 residues. Here the CDR3 reads CASSLAGAFINSPLHF. The CDR3 coding sequence is TGTGCCAGCAGCTTAGCAGGGGCTTTTATTAATTCACCCCTCCACTTT.

The rearrangement links TRBV28 to TRBJ2-1, with 7 bases lining up with TRBD2. Trimming at V came to 2 bases and at J to 2 bases, leaving 3 bases not matched to a gene. This CDR3 region has 15 residues. Looked up from germline, CDR1 is MDHEN and CDR2 is SYDVKM. CDR3 in amino acids: CASSLDLAAYNEQFF. In DNA form, the CDR3 reads TGTGCCAGCAGTTTAGATCTAGCGGCCTACAATGAGCAGTTCTTC.

J is TRBJ2-1 and V is TRBV30; a possible D gene is TRBD2 (7 bases). The V end lost 2 bases, the J end lost 4 bases, and 15 bases lay between the germline ends. There are 15 residues in the CDR3. Germline V lookup: CDR1 GTSNPN, CDR2 SVGIG (reference sequence). This CDR3 reads CAWSRRGALYNEQFF. CDR3 in DNA: TGTGCCTGGAGTCGTCGGGGGGCTCTGTACAATGAGCAGTTCTTC.

This chain links TRBV3-1 (or the pseudogene TRBV3-2) with TRBJ2-1, with 10 bases identical to TRBD2. Germline V CDR1 and CDR2: LGHDT, YNNKEL (reference sequence). Unmatched junction bases numbered 9, after V lost 1 base and J lost 6 bases. CDR3 length equals 17 residues. CDR3 coding DNA: TGTGCCAGCAGCCAAGTTGGTACTAGCGGGAACACCAATGAGCAGTTCTTC. Translation gives CASSQVGTSGNTNEQFF.

The CDR3 here is CASSSPGQWVGYTF. The CDR3 DNA follows: TGTGCCAGCAGTTCACCGGGACAGTGGGTTGGCTACACCTTC. The gene calls are TRBV27 and TRBJ1-2; 7 nucleotides agree with TRBD1. Germline values: CDR1 MNHEY, CDR2 SMNVEV (reference sequence). With 4 bases clipped from V and 7 bases from J, the junction kept 9 bases outside the gene matches. The CDR3 has 14 residues.

This chain links TRBV2 with TRBJ2-7; TRBD2 matches at 11 bases. Germline loops: CDR1 SNHLY, CDR2 FYNNEI. J gave up 4 bases and V 6 bases, and 5 bases lay outside the gene matches. This CDR3 comprises 14 residues. Here the CDR3 DNA reads TGTGCCAGCAGCGGGGGACTAGCGGAATACGAGCAGTACTTC. Encoded protein: CASSGGLAEYEQYF. Filled out from reference TRBV2 and TRBJ2-7, the complete variable domain reads EPEVTQTPSHQVTQMGQEVILRCVPISNHLYFYWYRQILGQKVEFLVSFYNNEISEKSEIFDDQFSVERPDGSNFTLKIRSTKLEDSAMYFCASSGGLAEYEQYFGPGTRLTVT.

This clone was recorded a few times. The sample carries other DNA sequences with the same CDR3. The chain is built from TRBV9 and TRBJ1-1, with D hard to call. CDR1 is SGDLS and CDR2 is YYNGEE in the germline V gene. V was shortened by 0 bases and J by 2 bases, with 5 bases between the two germline ends. The length of the CDR3 is 13 residues. The CDR3: CASSVGPNTEAFF. As DNA, the CDR3 is TGTGCCAGCAGCGTAGGTCCAAACACTGAAGCTTTCTTT.

The rearrangement links TRBV21-1 to TRBJ2-7; the table gives TRBD2 as D, unverified against the DNA. TRBV21-1 is a listed pseudogene. The CDR3 totals 13 residues. The chain's CDR3 is CASSKLRDYEQYF. DNA of the CDR3: TGTGCCAGCAGCAAACTACGGGACTACGAGCAGTACTTC.

This chain joins TRBV7-6 and TRBJ2-5; maybe TRBD2 (6 bases). The germline CDR1 and CDR2 sequences are SGHVS and FNYEAQ. Deletions cut 5 bases from V and 5 bases from J, with 18 bases between. The CDR3 consists of 15 residues. Here the CDR3 DNA reads TGTGCCAGCAGCCCTAAGAGGGGACGGGGGGAGACCCAGTACTTC. This gives the protein CASSPKRGRGETQYF.

This clone appeared a single time. The rearrangement joins TRBV3-1 (or the pseudogene TRBV3-2) to TRBJ1-1; TRBD1 matches 12 bases. Germline CDR1 and CDR2: LGHDT and YNNKEL (reference sequence). The J segment lost 6 bases and the V segment lost 3 bases, leaving 8 bases of the junction unmatched. CDR3 length: 16 amino acids. As DNA, the CDR3 is TGTGCCAGCAGCCACCGGGACAGGGGGCTAGGGGCTGAAGCTTTCTTT. Residues: CASSHRDRGLGAEAFF.

The chain combines TRBV20-1 with TRBJ2-5; the D gene is possibly TRBD2 (6 bases). CDR1 is DFQATT, CDR2 SNEGSKA, per germline (reference sequence). V dropped 7 bases and J dropped 5 bases, with 11 bases sitting between them. The CDR3 has 11 amino acids. The CDR3 DNA is TGCAGTGAGGGACTTTCGGAGACCCAGTACTTC. Translation: CSEGLSETQYF.

The rearrangement links TRBV6-1 to TRBJ1-2, with 7 bases that match TRBD1. J lost 2 bases, V lost 1 base, and 13 bases had no gene match. The germline V gene encodes CDR1 MNHNS and CDR2 SASEGT. This CDR3 region has 18 residues. CDR3 nucleotide sequence: TGTGCCAGCAGTGAAGGTTTCGGGACAGTCAGCAAAAACTATGGCTACACCTTC. It specifies CASSEGFGTVSKNYGYTF.